The 2 T cell receptor beta chains reported below all come from one sample, sequenced in a study of tissue T cells after allogeneic stem cell transplantation. The data were produced by immunoSEQ multiplex PCR, yet TCRdb's version contains in-frame clones alone and is incomplete. The sample contains 3,000 to 5,000 clones, roughly 50% of which appear only once. The sample's time point: mouse harvest day 7 after allogeneic transplant. Each mouse received 10^7 T-cell-depleted marrow cells plus 10^6 splenic CD5+ T cells by tail vein. The sample comprised lymph node tissue. The receptors were sampled from a female BALB/c mouse given C57BL/6 T cells with graft-versus-host disease after an allogeneic hematopoietic cell transplant.

Regarding this clone: The gene names given are mouse names. The read gets to within 1 residue of the CDR3 end, and the germline J gene fills in the rest. This rearrangement joins TRBV13-1 to TRBJ2-3; TRBD2 matches at 10 bases. The V gene end was trimmed by 2 bases and the J gene end by 0 bases; junction bases not matched to a gene: 6. The CDR3 spans 17 residues. The germline V gene has CDR1 NSHNY and CDR2 SYGAGN. CDR3: CASSEPRTGGSAETLYF. The CDR3 DNA, read in part, is TGTGCCAGCAGTGAGCCCCGGACTGGGGGTAGTGCAGAAACGCTGTAT.

For this clone: Genes here carry mouse names. The read ends 1 residue shy of where the CDR3 ends; the end is completed using the germline J gene. The genes are TRBV19 and TRBJ2-3; possible D gene TRBD1, 6 bases. This CDR3 has 14 residues. Germline values: CDR1 FNHDT, CDR2 SITEND (reference sequence). V was cut by 3 bases and J by 1 base, with 9 bases left in between. The sequenced CDR3 bases are TGTGCCAGCAGTACACAGGGAGGTGCAGAAACGCTGTAT. It is translated as CASSTQGGAETLY. The whole CDR3 sequence is CASSTQGGAETLYF.